The 10 T cell receptor beta chains reported below all come from one sample, sequenced in a study of early T cells in non-severe SARS-CoV-2 infection. MiXCR was run by TCRdb on the 5' RACE reads, yielding one entry per CDR3 protein. The profile shows around 83,000 distinct CDR3 sequences, around 9.3% of them singletons. This specimen consisted of whole blood, obtained at baseline. The receptors originated from an adult who was a healthcare worker with PCR-confirmed SARS-CoV-2 infection or an uninfected control (not recorded which).

This clonotype was detected many times. This chain uses TRBV20-1 with TRBJ2-3; the match to TRBD1 covers 12 bases. There are 14 residues in the CDR3. Germline V CDR1 and CDR2: DFQATT, SNEGSKA (reference sequence). The CDR3 sequence: CGRRRDRGHHTQYF. DNA of the CDR3: TGCGGACGCCGCCGGGACAGGGGGCATCATACGCAGTATTTT.

The genes are TRBV27 and TRBJ2-3, with a possible D match to TRBD1 (5 bases). The CDR3 is 18 residues long. V gave up 6 bases and J gave up 2 bases, with 24 bases separating them. Germline V gene lookup returns CDR1 MNHEY and CDR2 SMNVEV (reference sequence). CDR3 in DNA: TGTGCCAGCAGCCCGAAGGGGCGAGCCCTCCTCAACACAGATACGCAGTATTTT. Encoded protein: CASSPKGRALLNTDTQYF.

This clonotype showed up many times. This sequence joins TRBV4-2 and TRBJ2-5; 10 positions match TRBD2. After removal of 0 bases from V and 3 bases from J, the junction contained 7 bases not matched to a gene. This CDR3 has 17 residues. Germline-derived CDR1 and CDR2 are LGHNA and YNFKEQ. CDR3 residues: CASSQDTSGMGKETQYF. The CDR3 region has the DNA TGTGCCAGCAGCCAAGATACTAGCGGGATGGGTAAAGAGACCCAGTACTTC.

This clonotype has a handful of counts. The V and J genes are TRBV20-1 and TRBJ1-2, with D possibly being TRBD1 (5 bases). Trimming shortened V by 0 bases and J by 2 bases, and 7 bases separated the two germline ends. From germline, CDR1 is DFQATT and CDR2 SNEGSKA (reference sequence). The CDR3 extends over 13 amino acids. The CDR3: CSARDGANYGYTF. In DNA form, the CDR3 reads TGCAGTGCTAGAGACGGGGCCAACTATGGCTACACCTTC.

CDR3 sequence (DNA): TGTGCCTGGAGTGTAGGAGTGCCTGAAAAACTGTTTTTT. Translated: CAWSVGVPEKLFF. V usage is TRBV30 and J usage is TRBJ1-4; D is undetermined. This CDR3 region has 13 residues. Germline CDR1 is GTSNPN and CDR2 is SVGIG (reference sequence). V was pared by 0 bases and J by 7 bases, with 9 bases between.

This clonotype showed up many times. The chain carries TRBV10-3 and TRBJ2-3; D is unclear. The CDR3 contains 14 residues. Trimming took 6 bases from V and 1 from J, leaving 11 bases between them. Germline CDR1 is ENHRY and CDR2 is SYGVKD. In nucleotides, the CDR3 is TGTGCCATCAGCGACACTTCTCGCACAGATACGCAGTATTTT. Its translation: CAISDTSRTDTQYF.

The sample holds a few counts of this clonotype. The chain couples TRBV20-1 to TRBJ2-7; 9 nucleotides match TRBD1. This CDR3 region has 15 residues. CDR1 is DFQATT, CDR2 SNEGSKA, per germline (reference sequence). Trimming at V came to 0 bases and at J to 3 bases, leaving 6 bases not matched to a gene. The CDR3 here is CSARDQGQGYYEQYF. CDR3 DNA: TGCAGTGCTAGAGACCAGGGACAGGGCTACTACGAGCAGTACTTC.

This clonotype was found a few times. The chain recombines TRBV12-3 or TRBV12-4 with TRBJ1-5; D is possibly TRBD1 (5 bases). V dropped 3 bases and J dropped 5 bases, with 14 bases sitting between them. The length of the CDR3 is 15 residues. The CDR3 nucleotides read TGTGCCAGCAGTTTCCTGGGGTTGGGGGATCAGCCCCAGCATTTT. It translates to CASSFLGLGDQPQHF.

The genes are TRBV9 and TRBJ2-5, with 9 bases identical to TRBD2. The trim removed 0 bases at V and 4 bases at J, leaving 7 bases unmatched. The CDR3 is made up of 16 amino acids. The germline gives CDR1 SGDLS, CDR2 YYNGEE. Here the CDR3 DNA reads TGTGCCAGCAGCGTAGGGCTTAGCGGGAGAGGAGAGACCCAGTACTTC. This translates into CASSVGLSGRGETQYF.

Turning to this clonotype: Possible read error: a much larger clone is one base away. The V call is TRBV28, the J call TRBJ1-1, with D uncertain. The V and J ends lost 7 bases and 8 bases respectively, with 11 bases between them. Germline V gene data show CDR1 as MDHEN and CDR2 as SYDVKM. The CDR3 covers 11 residues. CDR3 bases: TGTGCCAGCACCGGATTATCCGAAGCTTTCTTT. The encoded protein is CASTGLSEAFF.